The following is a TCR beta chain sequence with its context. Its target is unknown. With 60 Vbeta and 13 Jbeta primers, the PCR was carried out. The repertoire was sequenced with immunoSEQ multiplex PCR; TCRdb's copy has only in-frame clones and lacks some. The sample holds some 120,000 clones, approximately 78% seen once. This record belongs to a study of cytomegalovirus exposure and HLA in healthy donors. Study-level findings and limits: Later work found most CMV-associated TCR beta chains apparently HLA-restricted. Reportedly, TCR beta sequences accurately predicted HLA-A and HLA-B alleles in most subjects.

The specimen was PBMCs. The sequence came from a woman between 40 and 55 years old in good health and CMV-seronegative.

For the CDR3, the DNA is TGTGCCATAACCCCGGGACTAGCGATAGATACGCAGTATTTT. Translating gives CAITPGLAIDTQYF. The chain is built from TRBV10-3 and TRBJ2-3; 10 positions match TRBD2. The germline CDR1 and CDR2 sequences are ENHRY and SYGVKD. V lost 9 bases, J lost 5 bases, and 8 bases stayed unmatched. The CDR3 length is 14 residues.